This T cell receptor beta chain was observed in a study of blood T cell repertoires in COVID-19. As for the study in general: Samples taken during acute and convalescent COVID-19 were collected in the United States, Italy and Spain. The cDNA or gDNA used as material had been derived from T cells, B-cell-depleted T cells, or PBMCs.

CDR1 and CDR2 (germline): MNHEY, SVGAGI. The CDR3 runs 13 residues. Trimming at V came to 6 bases and at J to 2 bases, leaving 1 base not matched to a gene. In the case of this clone: Other DNA sequences in the sample encode the same CDR3.

Original methodology: Reference gene primer amplification yielded estimated nucleated cell counts. Generated by immunoSEQ multiplex PCR, the TCRdb table keeps only in-frame clones and is missing some. V, J and clone size are taken as reported in that table, and D and trimming were inferred from the DNA itself. The sample has around 140,000 clones; about 86% are singletons. V and J are TRBV6-5 and TRBJ1-2; the match to TRBD1 covers 9 bases. The sequencing sample was made of peripheral blood. The receptor was isolated from a woman aged 60 to 75 with acute or convalescent COVID-19. The CDR3 DNA reads as TGTGCCAGCAGAACAGGGGGCAACTATGGCTACACCTTC. Encoded protein: CASRTGGNYGYTF.